Below, 10 T cell receptor beta chains from the same sample are listed, as sequenced in a study of chemoradiotherapy in HPV16-positive cancers. Clones were sequenced by immunoSEQ multiplex PCR, and TCRdb holds only the in-frame ones, with some missing. Among some 6,000 clones, 80% to 90% were seen once, and the ten largest hold more than 7%. The sample was tumor tissue, taken from a patient who underwent chemoradiotherapy. The receptors shown here come from a human donor with HPV-associated anogenital cancer.

V and J are TRBV5-8 and TRBJ2-1, with 12 bases that match TRBD1. The CDR3 has 15 amino acids. Germline CDR1 SGHTS, CDR2 YDEGEE. The V and J ends lost 5 bases and 7 bases, in that order; junction bases with no gene match: 7. The CDR3 is CASRRDRGQPNEQFF. CDR3 in DNA: TGTGCCAGCAGAAGGGACAGGGGGCAACCGAATGAGCAGTTCTTC.

The gene calls are TRBV29-1 and TRBJ2-5, with 13 bases lining up with TRBD2. This CDR3 region has 15 residues. Germline values: CDR1 SQVTM, CDR2 ANQGSEA. V was pared by 6 bases and J by 5 bases, with 9 bases of the junction left unmatched. The CDR3 DNA is TGCAGCGTCGGAGGACTAGCGGGAGTAGGGGAGACCCAGTACTTC. As protein: CSVGGLAGVGETQYF.

This clone was counted between two and nine times. The V call is TRBV30, the J call TRBJ2-7, with D perhaps being TRBD1 or TRBD2 (6 bases each). Per the germline V gene, CDR1 is GTSNPN and CDR2 is SVGIG (reference sequence). The CDR3 sequence is 14 residues long. The V and J ends lost 5 bases and 3 bases respectively, with 17 bases between them. The CDR3 here is CAWEGDQEGYEQYF. CDR3 nucleotide sequence: TGTGCCTGGGAGGGGGACCAGGAGGGCTACGAGCAGTACTTC.

Comment on this clone: At one boundary the junction diverges from the germline segment, which might be a read error. This chain links TRBV7-7 with TRBJ2-3, with D possibly TRBD1 on 6 matching bases. The CDR3 has 16 amino acids. Per the germline V gene, CDR1 is SSHAT and CDR2 is FNYEAQ (reference sequence). The DNA for the CDR3 is TGTGCTAGCAGCCCTCAACCGGGCCCAGGGGCAGATACGCAGTATTTT. Protein: CASSPQPGPGADTQYF.

The chain uses TRBV7-9 and TRBJ1-5; 7 bases agree with TRBD1. The J segment lost 4 bases and the V segment lost 5 bases, leaving 5 bases of the junction unmatched. CDR3 length: 14 amino acids. The V gene's germline CDR1 is SEHNR and CDR2 FQNEAQ (reference sequence). The CDR3 spells CASSQGTDNQPQHF. CDR3 DNA: TGTGCCAGCAGCCAAGGGACAGATAATCAGCCCCAGCATTTT.

CDR3 loop: CASSILRGTDTQYF. The CDR3 DNA reads as TGTGCCAGCAGTATCTTAAGGGGCACAGATACGCAGTATTTT. The J gene is TRBJ2-3, the V gene TRBV2; the D is unclear. The CDR3 loop spans 14 amino acids. Germline CDR1 and CDR2: SNHLY and FYNNEI. Trimming pared 5 bases from V and 1 base from J, leaving 10 bases between. Full variable domain (missing parts from reference TRBV2 and TRBJ2-3): EPEVTQTPSHQVTQMGQEVILRCVPISNHLYFYWYRQILGQKVEFLVSFYNNEISEKSEIFDDQFSVERPDGSNFTLKIRSTKLEDSAMYFCASSILRGTDTQYFGPGTRLTVL.

This clone was seen a handful of times. The sample carries other DNA sequences with the same CDR3. V usage is TRBV6-1 and J usage is TRBJ1-2, with a tentative D call TRBD1 (6 bases). Looked up from germline, CDR1 is MNHNS and CDR2 is SASEGT. The CDR3 consists of 13 residues. The V gene lost 8 bases and the J gene lost 8 bases, with 18 bases spanning the gap. CDR3 amino acids: CASGPRGEEGYTF. DNA of the CDR3: TGTGCCAGCGGACCCAGGGGAGAGGAAGGCTACACCTTC.

The V gene is TRBV18, the J gene TRBJ2-3; 10 bases line up with TRBD1. CDR3 length: 16 residues. The germline gives CDR1 KGHSH, CDR2 LQKENI. The V gene end was trimmed by 3 bases and the J gene end by 5 bases; junction bases not matched to a gene: 8. The CDR3 spells CASSPAGQGGGDTQYF. DNA for the CDR3: TGTGCCAGCTCACCCGCTGGACAGGGGGGAGGAGATACGCAGTATTTT.

V and J are TRBV6-1 and TRBJ1-2; D is unclear. Germline loops: CDR1 MNHNS, CDR2 SASEGT. The CDR3 totals 15 residues. Trimming stripped 3 bases from V and 8 bases from J, with 19 bases between. The CDR3 DNA sequence: TGTGCCAGCAGTGATATTGGCACCGCAACGGAGGGCTACACCTTC. This sequence encodes CASSDIGTATEGYTF.

This CDR3 reads CASSLITPYYGYTF. CDR3 DNA sequence: TGTGCCAGCAGCTTAATTACACCTTACTATGGCTACACCTTC. V is TRBV7-2 and J is TRBJ1-2; D uncertain. Trimming took off 2 bases at V and 3 bases at J, with 10 bases between the two ends. The germline CDR1 and CDR2 sequences are SGHTA and FQGNSA. This CDR3 is 14 amino acids long.